This T cell receptor (beta chain) was identified during a study of graft-versus-host responses after intestinal transplantation (dated by TCRdb to about 2021). Broadly, across the study: Recipients received multivisceral, liver-intestinal, or isolated intestinal transplants. Anti-thymocyte globulin induction was given to all recipients, followed by maintenance tacrolimus and steroids for two to four years. A peak of at least 4% donor T cells among recipient peripheral blood mononuclear cells was the definition used for donor T cell macrochimerism. Samples from a few later patients were sequenced in-house on an Illumina MiSeq with MiXCR processing rather than by the commercial service. Bulk TCR-beta CDR3 sequencing was used to track graft-versus-host and host-versus-graft alloreactive T cell clones in the graft, circulation and bone marrow after intestinal transplantation. The cohort enrolled about two dozen intestinal transplant recipients, one of whom was a retransplant, and a few patients without pretransplant specimens were excluded. Alloreactive clones were identified by sequencing pre-transplant mixed lymphocyte reaction products and comparing them with unstimulated pre-transplant donor and recipient T cells.

Study-wide conclusions, independent of this receptor: Early after transplant, declines in HvG clones were associated with peak levels of circulating GvH clones. Conclusions were limited by the relatively low number and heterogeneity of intestinal transplant patients. Patients with donor T cell macrochimerism had high GvH to HvG T cell clonal ratios in their allografts. GvH clones were found in recipient bone marrow, and some of the GvH clones appeared earlier in ileal mucosa or blood, which is consistent with an intestinal mucosal origin.

Preparation of the library involved the immunoSEQ multiplex PCR assay. For most patients, genomic DNA was isolated with the Qiagen DNeasy Blood and Tissue Kit and sent frozen to Adaptive Biotechnologies for TCR sequencing. Adaptive Biotechnologies carried out high-throughput TCR-beta CDR3 sequencing of genomic DNA for most patients. From the authors' description of their analysis: TCR sequencing data were retrieved from Adaptive's ImmunoSEQ software for 15 to 20 patients, whereas a few other patients were processed with MiXCR and VDJtools. To correct CD4 versus CD8 sorting errors, any sequence found in both subsets at a frequency ratio below 5:1 was removed. CDR3 nucleotide sequences shared by donor and recipient were removed because the origin of these sequences could not be assigned. Alloreactive clones required at least 2-fold expansion over unstimulated cells and minimum CFSE-low frequency of 0.002% (template counts) or 0.001% (read counts). Clones detected in sequenced pre-transplant spleen, lymph node, or MLR CFSE-low populations of the donor or recipient were defined as mappable. Cumulative frequency of alloreactive clones was calculated as a percentage of all sequences weighted by copy number. In TCRdb, the immuneACCESS table is reduced to in-frame sequences with V and J assigned. These tables do not hold every clone; where another copy was compared, an unresolved V gene accounts for under half, and the others remain unexplained. Clonal size and the V and J genes are those of that table, whereas D and trimming came from the DNA. This sample is represented by about 85,000 clones; approximately 90% of them were singletons. The leading ten clones occupy 7% to 9.5% of the sample.

Per the publication, the time point label means: cells obtained before transplantation from donor or recipient. CD3+CD4+ and CD3+CD8+ populations were FACS-sorted from unstimulated pre-transplant donor and recipient cells taken from spleen or lymph nodes. As concerns this clone: What antigen it recognizes has not been identified. The record has no base qualities; no much larger clone is one base away.

Trimming takes 0 bases from V and 4 bases from J, and the germline ends sit 10 bases apart. The germline V gene supplies CDR1 MGHRA and CDR2 YSYEKL. Including the terminal cysteine and phenylalanine, the CDR3 comprises 15 residues. The only DNA kept is the CDR3, 45 bases in frame from the first base. The chain is made from TRBV4-1 and TRBJ2-1, with the D segment possibly TRBD1 or TRBD2, each aligning over 5 bases. Here the sequenced sample was unstimulated CD8+ T cells sorted from spleen or lymph node cells, taken before transplant. This receptor was identified in a human donor who was the organ donor for an intestinal transplant. CDR3 loop: CASSQDPGLYNEQFF. The nucleotide sequence is given as TGCGCCAGCAGCCAAGATCCGGGGCTTTACAATGAGCAGTTCTTC.